The 20 T cell receptor beta chains below come from one sample, sequenced in a study of Ad26.COV2.S vaccination and SARS-CoV-2 variants (dated by TCRdb to the early 2020s). The receptor library was made with the immunoSEQ multiplex PCR assay. TCRdb limited this immuneACCESS table to in-frame rearrangements with V and J called. A share of clones is missing; checked studies link under half to unresolved V genes, and the rest is unexplained. For this sample there are 200,000 to 300,000 clones; around 87% appear just once. Over 8.5% of the sample is in the top ten clones. Per the publication, the treatment or condition label means: 15 to 20 received Ad26.COV2.S at low or high dose, single or two shots; about five received placebo; per-sample allocation not given. Repertoires of vaccine and placebo recipients were sequenced from samples collected on day 63 after the first injection. Source: peripheral blood, taken in a trial of Ad26.COV2.S vaccine versus placebo. All receptors come from a person aged 18 to 59 who received the Ad26.COV2.S COVID-19 vaccine or a placebo.

This chain connects TRBV7-2 to TRBJ2-1, with 8 nucleotides matching TRBD2. V gave up 5 bases and J gave up 8 bases; unmatched junction bases: 11. In germline, CDR1 is SGHTA, CDR2 FQGNSA. The CDR3 contains 15 residues. CDR3 coding DNA: TGTGCCAGCAGCCCAGACGGGGGGGCTTTAGATGAGCAGTTCTTC. Residues: CASSPDGGALDEQFF.

Only a few counts were recorded for this clone. V and J are TRBV4-2 and TRBJ1-3; TRBD1 is a possible D gene (6 bases). V was cut by 1 base and J by 4 bases, with 14 bases left in between. The CDR3 totals 16 residues. The germline V gene encodes CDR1 LGHNA and CDR2 YNFKEQ. CDR3 protein: CASSQGQGLEGNTIYF. For the CDR3, the DNA is TGTGCCAGCAGCCAAGGGCAGGGGCTCGAAGGAAACACCATATATTTT.

This chain joins TRBV29-1 and TRBJ1-2; D is uncertain. V was pared by 0 bases and J by 7 bases, with 12 bases between. This CDR3 contains 13 residues. The germline V gene has CDR1 SQVTM and CDR2 ANQGSEA. The CDR3 DNA sequence: TGCAGCGTTGAAGAAGTAGCAAGCACTGGCTACACCTTC. It yields the protein CSVEEVASTGYTF.

This chain joins TRBV6-2 or TRBV6-3 and TRBJ2-3; D is possibly TRBD2 (6 bases). Germline V CDR1 and CDR2: MNHEY, SVGEGT. V lost 4 bases to trimming and J lost 4 bases, with 12 bases between them. The CDR3 totals 14 residues. The CDR3 nucleotides read TGTGCCAGCAGTTTGGGTAGCGGACCAGATACGCAGTATTTT. Protein sequence: CASSLGSGPDTQYF.

This chain connects TRBV30 to TRBJ2-3; D is tentatively TRBD1 or TRBD2 (7 bases each). CDR3 length equals 14 residues. Germline V lookup: CDR1 GTSNPN, CDR2 SVGIG (reference sequence). Deletions cut 1 base from V and 8 bases from J, with 16 bases between. CDR3 bases: TGTGCCTGGAGTGCCCTCTCAGGGGGGGGTACGCAGTATTTT. This sequence encodes CAWSALSGGGTQYF. Full variable domain (missing parts from reference TRBV30 and TRBJ2-3): SQTIHQWPATLVQPVGSPLSLECTVEGTSNPNLYWYRQAAGRGLQLLFYSVGIGQISSEVPQNLSASRPQDRQFILSSKKLLLSDSGFYLCAWSALSGGGTQYFGPGTRLTVL.

The chain is built from TRBV2 and TRBJ2-7; 10 positions agree with TRBD2. The trim removed 3 bases at V and 3 bases at J, leaving 14 bases unmatched. Germline V gives CDR1 SNHLY, CDR2 FYNNEI. CDR3 size: 18 residues. CDR3 coding DNA: TGTGCCAGCAGTGATCCCAGCGGGAGGGCCCAGGGTAGCTACGAGCAGTACTTC. It is translated as CASSDPSGRAQGSYEQYF.

The genes are TRBV6-5 and TRBJ1-3; D is unclear. Germline lookup yields CDR1 MNHEY and CDR2 SVGAGI. Trimming took 0 bases from V and 2 from J, leaving 5 bases between them. CDR3 length: 14 amino acids. In DNA, the CDR3 is TGTGCCAGCAGTTACTCGGGAACTGGAAACACCATATATTTT. This sequence encodes CASSYSGTGNTIYF.

This chain joins TRBV28 and TRBJ1-3, with a possible D match to TRBD1 (5 bases). Germline lookup yields CDR1 MDHEN and CDR2 SYDVKM. The length of the CDR3 is 18 residues. V was pared by 3 bases and J by 0 bases, with 18 bases between. The CDR3 DNA is TGTGCCAGCAGTTTGCACTTAAGAGGGGCCAACTCTGGAAACACCATATATTTT. Translating it yields CASSLHLRGANSGNTIYF.

The chain has TRBV5-1 and TRBJ2-7; D may be TRBD1 (6 bases). Trimming pared 4 bases from V and 2 bases from J, leaving 10 bases between. CDR1 SGHRS and CDR2 YFSETQ come from the germline V gene. The CDR3 extends over 13 amino acids. Here the CDR3 DNA reads TGCGCCAGCAGCGCCACAGGGCCCTACGAGCAGTACTTC. Its translation: CASSATGPYEQYF.

This rearrangement joins TRBV12-5 to TRBJ1-1, with no clear D. V was pared by 5 bases and J by 5 bases, with 12 bases between. The germline V gene encodes CDR1 LGHNT and CDR2 FRNRAP. The length of the CDR3 is 13 residues. The CDR3 is CASGPETGTEAFF. CDR3 nucleotides: TGTGCTAGTGGTCCAGAGACGGGTACTGAAGCTTTCTTT.

The J gene is TRBJ2-2, the V gene TRBV12-5; TRBD2 aligns across 11 bases. Losses at the gene ends were 0 bases for V and 1 base for J; bases not matched to a gene: 7. CDR3 length equals 19 residues. The germline V gene encodes CDR1 LGHNT and CDR2 FRNRAP. CDR3: CASGLVRDGLAGNTGELFF. In nucleotides, the CDR3 is TGTGCTAGTGGTTTGGTACGGGACGGACTAGCGGGGAACACCGGGGAGCTGTTTTTT.

The chain recombines TRBV2 with TRBJ2-7, with D tentatively TRBD2 (6 bases). Germline V lookup: CDR1 SNHLY, CDR2 FYNNEI. Trimming pared 6 bases from V and 1 base from J, leaving 10 bases between. CDR3 length: 13 residues. The CDR3 spells CASRRRESYEQYF. The CDR3 DNA follows: TGTGCCAGCAGGCGCCGGGAGTCCTACGAGCAGTACTTC.

The chain joins TRBV6-6 to TRBJ2-2; 10 bases are shared with TRBD2. Germline CDR1 reads MNHNY; CDR2 reads SVGAGI (reference sequence). The J segment lost 0 bases and the V segment lost 5 bases, leaving 6 bases of the junction unmatched. The CDR3 has 17 amino acids. CDR3 sequence reads: CASSPDLAGANTGELFF. The CDR3 region has the DNA TGTGCCAGCAGTCCGGACCTAGCGGGAGCGAACACCGGGGAGCTGTTTTTT.

The chain joins TRBV19 to TRBJ2-7; 7 nucleotides line up with TRBD1. The CDR3 consists of 12 residues. V lost 5 bases to trimming and J lost 7 bases; unmatched junction nucleotides: 5. Per germline, CDR1 LNHDA and CDR2 SQIVND (reference sequence). In DNA, the CDR3 is TGTGCCAGTAGTCTCCTGACAGGGGAGCAGTACTTC. As protein: CASSLLTGEQYF.

The chain links TRBV7-3 to TRBJ2-7; 7 bases align to TRBD1. This CDR3 has 13 residues. CDR1 is SGHTA and CDR2 is FQGTGA in the germline V gene. V was pared by 4 bases and J by 3 bases, with 3 bases of the junction left unmatched. CDR3 DNA sequence: TGTGCCAGCAGCTCCAGGGGGAACTACGAGCAGTACTTC. Residues: CASSSRGNYEQYF.

The V gene is TRBV19, the J gene TRBJ1-5; 7 bases agree with TRBD1. Germline lookup yields CDR1 LNHDA and CDR2 SQIVND (reference sequence). The CDR3 is 16 residues long. The trim removed 1 base at V and 6 bases at J, leaving 9 bases unmatched. CDR3 nucleotide sequence: TGTGCCAGTAGTATAGGGGGTGGTACAGGGGTTCAGCCCCAGCATTTT. Residues: CASSIGGGTGVQPQHF.

The rearrangement joins TRBV2 to TRBJ2-7; 8 nucleotides agree with TRBD1. CDR1 SNHLY and CDR2 FYNNEI come from the germline V gene. The CDR3 spans 15 residues. Unmatched junction bases numbered 7, after V lost 1 base and J lost 5 bases. In DNA form, the CDR3 reads TGTGCCAGCAGTGAAGGGGACAGGAGGGCCGACGAGCAGTACTTC. Protein product: CASSEGDRRADEQYF. Supplemented by reference TRBV2 and TRBJ2-7, the full variable domain reads EPEVTQTPSHQVTQMGQEVILRCVPISNHLYFYWYRQILGQKVEFLVSFYNNEISEKSEIFDDQFSVERPDGSNFTLKIRSTKLEDSAMYFCASSEGDRRADEQYFGPGTRLTVT.

This clone was observed once. The rearrangement uses TRBV9 and TRBJ1-1; a weak D match, TRBD1 (5 bases). V gave up 0 bases and J gave up 4 bases, with 13 bases separating them. Looked up from germline, CDR1 is SGDLS and CDR2 is YYNGEE. This CDR3 comprises 15 residues. The CDR3 region is CASSVALGGSTEAFF. DNA of the CDR3: TGTGCCAGCAGCGTAGCTCTGGGGGGAAGCACTGAAGCTTTCTTT.

The chain couples TRBV21-1 to TRBJ2-7; the tabulated D call, TRBD2, remains unverified against the DNA. TRBV21-1 is marked as a pseudogene. The CDR3 length is 15 residues. The CDR3 loop reads CASSKVAGVANEQYF. CDR3 nucleotides: TGTGCCAGCAGCAAGGTAGCGGGAGTGGCTAACGAGCAGTACTTC.

The chain joins TRBV28 to TRBJ1-5, with D perhaps matching TRBD1 (5 bases). With 1 base removed from V and 4 bases from J, the gap between germline ends came to 14 bases. The CDR3 runs 16 residues. Germline V gene lookup returns CDR1 MDHEN and CDR2 SYDVKM. The CDR3: CASSLSGGMGNQPQHF. The CDR3 DNA is TGTGCCAGCAGTTTATCTGGGGGGATGGGGAATCAGCCCCAGCATTTT.